This T cell receptor (beta chain) was identified during a study of blood T cell repertoires in COVID-19 (dated by TCRdb to 2018 to 2021). Turning to the overall study: Samples covering the acute and convalescent phases of COVID-19 were provided by collaborators in the United States, Italy and Spain. Nearly every sample came with metadata listing a de-identified subject ID, COVID-19 status, age in years and sex. The repertoires were released in a freely available public database intended as a resource for research on the immune response to SARS-CoV-2. The samples were drawn from the first 160 participants of the ongoing ImmuneRACE study and from 950 to 1,500 subjects provided by 6 global collaborators. Where available, HLA class I and class II types were taken from metadata supplied by the sample provider and were not determined by assay-based typing. The material from the prospective study consisted of cDNA or gDNA derived from T cells, B-cell-depleted T cells, or PBMCs. Deeply sampled blood TCRbeta repertoires from subjects exposed to, actively infected with, or recovered from COVID-19 were included in the dataset.

Results the study describes overall, beyond this receptor: Clinical and demographic metadata were provided uncurated, with the amount varying by source and participant.

The CDR3 has 12 amino acids, counting the end cysteine and phenylalanine. The DNA shown is the 36-base CDR3, in frame from base 1. The germline V gene yields KGHSH for CDR1 and LQKENI for CDR2. The trim is 4 bases for V and 5 bases for J, with a gap of 8 bases between the germline ends. TCRbeta CDR3 regions were amplified from genomic DNA using the immunoSEQ Assay, a bias-controlled multiplex PCR. The original pipeline was this. The number of nucleated cells in each sample was estimated from the amplification of reference gene primers within the assay. Sequence reads were collapsed and filtered to measure the absolute abundance of every unique TCRbeta CDR3 rearrangement. For each sample, productive Simpson clonality was calculated by taking the square root of Simpson's diversity index across productive rearrangements. Sourced from immuneACCESS, this table was stored by TCRdb with only in-frame sequences that have V and J called. A share of the clones is absent; for the studies checked, an unresolved V gene accounts for under half, and the remainder has no known explanation. V, J and clone size are taken as reported in that table, and D and trimming were inferred from the DNA itself. A total of a few hundred thousand clones appear in this sample, around 87% of them only once. 1.3% of the sample rests with the top ten.

Participants in the prospective study were aged roughly 18 to 89 years, lived in 20 to 30 United States geographic areas, and enrolled through a virtual design. In the prospective study, cohorts were assigned on the basis of participant-reported clinical history obtained from a screening survey and a study questionnaire. Recovered participants in ImmuneRACE Cohort 3 were defined as having two consecutive negative NP/OP PCR tests, clearance from a healthcare professional, or resolution of symptoms. Mobile phlebotomists in the prospective study collected whole blood, serum and a nasopharyngeal or oropharyngeal swab from every participant. Over an approximately 2-month period, participants in the prospective study had the option of providing additional blood draws and questionnaires. Before DNA extraction, blood samples from the prospective study were shipped at room temperature or frozen. A word on this clone: Which antigen it targets is not known. No base quality values were provided; no much bigger clone lies one nucleotide off.

The chain is encoded by TRBV18 joined to TRBJ1-1, with TRBD1 perhaps the D gene, on 5 matching bases. The sample consisted of PBMCs or T cells enriched from blood (not recorded which). This TCR derives from a man aged 25-45 years who had recovered from COVID-19. CDR3 region: CASSLQGTEAFF. The sequence in DNA is TGTGCCAGCTCACTCCAGGGAACTGAAGCTTTCTTT.